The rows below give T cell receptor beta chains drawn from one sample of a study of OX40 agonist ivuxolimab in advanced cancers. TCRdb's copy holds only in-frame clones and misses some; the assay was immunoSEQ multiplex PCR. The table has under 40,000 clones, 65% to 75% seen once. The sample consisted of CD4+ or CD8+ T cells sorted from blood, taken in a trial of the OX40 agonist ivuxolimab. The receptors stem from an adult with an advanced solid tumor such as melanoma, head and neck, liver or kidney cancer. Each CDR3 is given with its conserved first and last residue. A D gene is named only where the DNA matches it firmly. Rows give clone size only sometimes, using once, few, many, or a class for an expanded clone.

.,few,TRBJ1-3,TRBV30,TGTGCCCACGATCGGGGATTAAACACCATATATTTT,CAHDRGLNTIYF
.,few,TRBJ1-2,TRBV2,TGTGCCAGCAGGGGAATGGGGGGGGTGAGCTATGGCTACACCTTC,CASRGMGGVSYGYTF
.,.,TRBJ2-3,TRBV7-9,TGTGCCAGCAGCTCAATCTTGACACCTCGCACAGATACGCAGTATTTT,CASSSILTPRTDTQYF
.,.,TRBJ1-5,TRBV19,TGTGCCATCGGGTATGGGAGCAATCAGCCCCAGCATTTT,CAIGYGSNQPQHF
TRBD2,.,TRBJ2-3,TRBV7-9,TGTGCCAGCAGCTTAGGGTCCGGGGGACTAGCGGGGAGGACAGATACGCAGTATTTT,CASSLGSGGLAGRTDTQYF
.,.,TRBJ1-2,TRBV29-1,TGCAGCGTTGAAGGTGGGGGGCGCAACTATGGCTACACCTTC,CSVEGGGRNYGYTF
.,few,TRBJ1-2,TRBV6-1,TGTGCCAGCAGGCCTACGACAGGTTCCAACTATGGCTACACCTTC,CASRPTTGSNYGYTF
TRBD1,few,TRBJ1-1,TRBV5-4,TGTGCCAGCATCAACGCTGAGGGGGCCGCTTTCTTT,CASINAEGAAFF
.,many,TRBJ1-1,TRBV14,TGTGCCAGCAGAAACTTAGGTGGTGAAGCTTTCTTT,CASRNLGGEAFF
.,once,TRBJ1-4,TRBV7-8,TGTGCCAGCAGCTTAGAACGGAGGGTGGAAAAACTGTTTTTT,CASSLERRVEKLFF
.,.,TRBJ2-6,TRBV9,TGTGCCAGCAGCGTAGGGGGGGTCAACGTCCTGACTTTC,CASSVGGVNVLTF
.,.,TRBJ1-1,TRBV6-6,TGTGCCAGCAGTTCCCTCCAAGTACCTGAAGCTTTCTTT,CASSSLQVPEAFF
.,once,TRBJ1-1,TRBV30,TGTGCCTGGAGTCCATCGGGCCGAGGGAACACTGAAGCTTTCTTT,CAWSPSGRGNTEAFF
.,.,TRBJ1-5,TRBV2,TGTGCCAGCAGTCTCCGAGGGCCCCAGCATTTT,CASSLRGPQHF
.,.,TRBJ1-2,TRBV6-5,TGTGCCAGCAGTCGAGACGGGGTCTATGGCTACACCTTC,CASSRDGVYGYTF
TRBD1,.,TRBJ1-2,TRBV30,TGTGCGACGGGAGGGACAGGAAAGGCGTATGGCTACACCTTC,CATGGTGKAYGYTF
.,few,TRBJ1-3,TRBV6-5,TGTGCCAGCAGTACAGGAGGAGGAAACACCATATATTTT,CASSTGGGNTIYF
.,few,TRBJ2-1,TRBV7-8,TGTGCCAGCAGTCAGGGGCCAGGGGAGCAGTTCTTC,CASSQGPGEQFF
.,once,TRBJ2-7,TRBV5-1,TGCGCCAGCAGCCCAGGGATCAGGTACGAGCAGTACTTC,CASSPGIRYEQYF
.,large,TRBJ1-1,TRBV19,TGTGCCAGTAGTGACCGGGTCAACACTGAAGCTTTCTTT,CASSDRVNTEAFF
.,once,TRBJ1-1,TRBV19,TGTGCCAGTAGTATCAGGTCCGAAGCTTTCTTT,CASSIRSEAFF
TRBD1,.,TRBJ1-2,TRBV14,TGTGCCAGCAGCCGCGAATCAGGGGGCGCTTCGGGGGGCTACACCTTC,CASSRESGGASGGYTF
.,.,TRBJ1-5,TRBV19,TGTGCCAGTGCTGACAGATCCAATCAGCCCCAGCATTTT,CASADRSNQPQHF
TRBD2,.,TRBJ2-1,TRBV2,TGTGCCAGCAGTGAAGGGGGACTAAAAAATGAGCAGTTCTTC,CASSEGGLKNEQFF
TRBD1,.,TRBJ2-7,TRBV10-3,TGTGCCATCAGTGAACAGGGGGTCGACGAGCAGTACTTC,CAISEQGVDEQYF